This entry lists 20 T cell receptor beta chains sequenced from one sample in a study of beta chain features in type 1 diabetes. What was sequenced were expressed TCRB transcripts, since all of the isolated RNA had been reverse transcribed. Generated by immunoSEQ multiplex PCR, the TCRdb table keeps only in-frame clones and is missing some. Of 150,000 to 200,000 clones in the sample, around 9% were seen once. Findings and caveats of the study: Patients with Type 1 diabetes showed moderately but significantly shorter TCRB CDR3s in all four CD4+ subsets.

These receptors lack a known antigen. Sequencing was performed on central memory CD4+ T cells from blood. These receptors originate from a woman aged 25 to 45 with type 1 diabetes.

This clone has a handful of counts. The rearrangement joins TRBV4-2 to TRBJ2-1; 11 bases align to TRBD2. V gave up 1 base and J gave up 6 bases; unmatched junction bases: 5. The CDR3 runs 16 residues. Germline V lookup: CDR1 LGHNA, CDR2 YNFKEQ. Here the CDR3 reads CASSQAGTSGFNEQFF. CDR3 sequence (DNA): TGTGCCAGCAGCCAAGCCGGGACTAGCGGATTCAATGAGCAGTTCTTC.

The V call is TRBV19, the J call TRBJ2-1, with 9 nucleotides matching TRBD1. The CDR3 covers 15 residues. The ends lost 4 bases at V and 5 bases at J; junction bases unmatched: 6. Per the germline V gene, CDR1 is LNHDA and CDR2 is SQIVND (reference sequence). The CDR3 region is CASSKDRGKDNEQFF. In DNA, the CDR3 is TGTGCCAGTAGTAAAGACAGGGGGAAGGACAATGAGCAGTTCTTC.

This clone was counted only a few times. V usage is TRBV29-1 and J usage is TRBJ1-1, with 7 bases that match TRBD1. V was pared by 6 bases and J by 6 bases, with 13 bases of the junction left unmatched. The CDR3 has 14 residues. Germline V gene data show CDR1 as SQVTM and CDR2 as ANQGSEA. Written as DNA, the CDR3 is TGCAGCGTACTTAGGGGGCAGGGAATGGCTGAAGCTTTCTTT. This encodes CSVLRGQGMAEAFF.

The chain has TRBV11-2 and TRBJ2-7; possible D gene TRBD1, 6 bases. Trimming removed 5 bases from V and 1 base from J, with 12 bases in between. The length of the CDR3 is 14 residues. Germline values: CDR1 SGHAT, CDR2 FQNNGV. This CDR3 is CASSPTRGSYEQYF. The DNA of the CDR3 is TGTGCCAGCAGCCCAACCAGGGGTTCCTACGAGCAGTACTTC.

The chain couples TRBV9 to TRBJ2-5; TRBD2 matches at 14 bases. The CDR3 covers 17 residues. The trim removed 4 bases at V and 4 bases at J, leaving 9 bases unmatched. Looked up from germline, CDR1 is SGDLS and CDR2 is YYNGEE. The DNA of the CDR3 is TGTGCCAGCAGCCTAGGGACTAGCGGGAGTCGGCGAGAGACCCAGTACTTC. Translating it yields CASSLGTSGSRRETQYF.

The rearrangement joins TRBV5-1 to TRBJ2-3, with D possibly TRBD2 on 6 matching bases. Deletions cut 3 bases from V and 4 bases from J, with 15 bases between. The germline CDR1 and CDR2 sequences are SGHRS and YFSETQ. The CDR3 totals 15 residues. In nucleotides, the CDR3 is TGCGCCAGCAGCTGGGGCCCCGGAGGGGCAGATACGCAGTATTTT. It translates to CASSWGPGGADTQYF.

This clone was recorded a few times. The genes are TRBV9 and TRBJ2-1; D possibly corresponds to TRBD2 (6 bases). V lost 6 bases and J 4 bases, leaving 11 bases between the germline ends. The CDR3 spans 13 residues. Germline loops: CDR1 SGDLS, CDR2 YYNGEE. The CDR3 spells CASTRDSYNEQFF. CDR3 nucleotides: TGTGCCAGCACTAGGGACTCGTACAATGAGCAGTTCTTC.

This clone was seen more than once but under ten times. The gene calls are TRBV15 and TRBJ2-7, with 7 bases that match TRBD1. The V segment lost 8 bases and the J segment 2 bases; nucleotides outside the gene matches: 9. CDR1 and CDR2 from the germline V gene are LNHNV and YYDKDF (reference sequence). This CDR3 is built from 14 residues. The CDR3 DNA follows: TGTGCCACCCGACCAAGACAGGGTACCTACGAGCAGTACTTC. Translated: CATRPRQGTYEQYF. The whole variable domain, remainder taken from reference TRBV15 and TRBJ2-7, is DAMVIQNPRYQVTQFGKPVTLSCSQTLNHNVMYWYQQKSSQAPKLLFHYYDKDFNNEADTPDNFQSRRPNTSFCFLDIRSPGLGDTAMYLCATRPRQGTYEQYFGPGTRLTVT.

This clone has only a few counts. The V call is TRBV7-9, the J call TRBJ1-2; TRBD1 aligns across 9 bases. This CDR3 is 15 amino acids long. Per the germline V gene, CDR1 is SEHNR and CDR2 is FQNEAQ (reference sequence). V was pared by 2 bases and J by 4 bases, with 5 bases of the junction left unmatched. CDR3: CASSLLGQGTYGYTF. In DNA form, the CDR3 reads TGTGCCAGCAGCTTACTCGGACAGGGGACCTATGGCTACACCTTC. The whole variable domain, filled in from reference TRBV7-9 and TRBJ1-2, reads DTGVSQNPRHKITKRGQNVTFRCDPISEHNRLYWYRQTLGQGPEFLTYFQNEAQLEKSRLLSDRFSAERPKGSFSTLEIQRTEQGDSAMYLCASSLLGQGTYGYTFGSGTRLTVV.

The genes are TRBV14 and TRBJ2-2; D not resolved. This CDR3 region has 13 residues. Trimming left V 4 bases short and J 2 bases short, with 5 bases between. Germline CDR1 SGHDN, CDR2 FVKESK. CDR3 nucleotides: TGTGCCAGCAGCCCCCTCAACACCGGGGAGCTGTTTTTT. Residues: CASSPLNTGELFF. The full variable domain, its missing parts supplied by reference TRBV14 and TRBJ2-2, is EAGVTQFPSHSVIEKGQTVTLRCDPISGHDNLYWYRRVMGKEIKFLLHFVKESKQDESGMPNNRFLAERTGGTYSTLKVQPAELEDSGVYFCASSPLNTGELFFGEGSRLTVL.

This clone has just a few counts. V usage is TRBV5-1 and J usage is TRBJ1-5; 8 bases map to TRBD1. The CDR3 is made up of 15 amino acids. V lost 4 bases, J lost 2 bases, and 5 bases stayed unmatched. Germline V gene sequence: CDR1 SGHRS, CDR2 YFSETQ. CDR3 DNA sequence: TGCGCCAGCAGCCTTCTGACAGGGGGCAATCAGCCCCAGCATTTT. It yields the protein CASSLLTGGNQPQHF.

The chain uses TRBV2 and TRBJ2-5, with TRBD2 identical over 12 bases. CDR1 SNHLY and CDR2 FYNNEI come from the germline V gene. With 4 bases clipped from V and 4 bases from J, the junction kept 1 base outside the gene matches. CDR3 length: 14 amino acids. CDR3 loop: CASSVLAGGETQYF. The DNA of the CDR3 is TGTGCCAGCAGTGTACTAGCGGGAGGAGAGACCCAGTACTTC.

This chain's CDR3 is CASSTTGGTGELFF. The CDR3 DNA reads TGTGCCAGTAGTACGACAGGGGGCACCGGGGAGCTGTTTTTT. The chain is built from TRBV19 and TRBJ2-2; 9 bases agree with TRBD1. This CDR3 contains 14 residues. Germline lookup yields CDR1 LNHDA and CDR2 SQIVND (reference sequence). V dropped 4 bases and J dropped 4; count of bases not matched to a gene: 1.

The J gene is TRBJ2-2, the V gene TRBV7-9, with 7 nucleotides matching TRBD1. V shed 5 bases, J shed 6 bases, and the junction held 6 bases outside the gene matches. The CDR3 runs to 14 residues. CDR1 SEHNR and CDR2 FQNEAQ come from the germline V gene (reference sequence). The CDR3 DNA reads as TGTGCCAGCAGCCAGGGACAGTTTTCCGGGGAGCTGTTTTTT. Encoded protein: CASSQGQFSGELFF.

This clone was recorded a few times. This chain joins TRBV5-4 and TRBJ1-2, with 9 bases that match TRBD1. There are 15 residues in the CDR3. J gave up 4 bases and V 1 base, and 5 bases lay outside the gene matches. Germline values: CDR1 SGHNT, CDR2 YYREEE (reference sequence). The CDR3 sequence: CASSLKGQGPYGYTF. The CDR3 nucleotides read TGTGCCAGCAGCTTGAAGGGACAGGGACCCTATGGCTACACCTTC.

This clone was found a few times. The chain combines TRBV28 with TRBJ1-1; a possible D gene is TRBD1 (6 bases). Trimming stripped 4 bases from V and 11 bases from J, with 11 bases between. Germline-derived CDR1 and CDR2 are MDHEN and SYDVKM. This CDR3 spans 11 amino acids. The DNA for the CDR3 is TGTGCCAGCAGTTATACAGGGTTGGCTTTCTTT. It yields the protein CASSYTGLAFF.

This clone showed up just a few times. The chain uses TRBV28 and TRBJ1-1, with D possibly matching TRBD1 (6 bases). This CDR3 region has 13 residues. Germline CDR1 reads MDHEN; CDR2 reads SYDVKM. Trimming removed 6 bases at V and 3 bases at J, with 11 bases between. As DNA, the CDR3 is TGTGCCAGCAGGCGCGGACAGTACACTGAAGCTTTCTTT. Its translation is CASRRGQYTEAFF.

This clone has a handful of counts. The V and J genes are TRBV29-1 and TRBJ1-1, with TRBD1 matching 7 bases. CDR3 length: 11 amino acids. CDR1 and CDR2 (germline): SQVTM, ANQGSEA. V shed 6 bases, J shed 9 bases, and the junction held 7 bases outside the gene matches. The DNA for the CDR3 is TGCAGCGTCGCTCAGACAGGGCAAGCTTTCTTT. Amino acids: CSVAQTGQAFF.

The chain uses TRBV6-1 and TRBJ2-7, with D possibly matching TRBD1 (6 bases). Between the trimmed V and J ends, which lost 3 bases and 6 bases, there was a span of 12 bases. Germline CDR1 MNHNS, CDR2 SASEGT. The CDR3 contains 13 residues. DNA of the CDR3: TGTGCCAGCAGTGATTGGGCAGGGGCCGAGCAGTACTTC. It yields the protein CASSDWAGAEQYF.

The sample holds a few counts of this clone. V usage is TRBV5-4 and J usage is TRBJ1-1, with D perhaps TRBD1 (6 bases). The CDR3 covers 15 residues. Germline values: CDR1 SGHNT, CDR2 YYREEE (reference sequence). The germline V and J ends were trimmed by 4 bases and 1 base, with 14 bases remaining between them. CDR3 loop: CASSMRWGRNTEAFF. The CDR3 nucleotides are TGTGCCAGCAGCATGCGCTGGGGGCGGAACACTGAAGCTTTCTTT.